The 7 T cell receptor beta chains below all came from one sample that was sequenced in a study of blood T cells in healthy people across ages. A second PCR, run for roughly 7 to 12 cycles, used a sample-barcoded 5' primer plus a J-beta primer mix. MiXCR, applied by TCRdb to the 5' RACE reads, yields one record per CDR3 protein. The sample gives about 780,000 distinct CDR3 sequences, about half of which show up once; 15% to 20% is in the top ten. The sequencing sample was made of blood. These receptors originate from a man older than 75 in good health.

A single count supports this clonotype. The CDR3 is CAISEVGSSIYGYTF. CDR3 DNA: TGTGCCATCAGTGAGGTGGGCAGCTCTATCTATGGCTACACCTTC. The chain links TRBV10-3 to TRBJ1-2; no clear D gene. The germline gives CDR1 ENHRY, CDR2 SYGVKD. This CDR3 is 15 amino acids long. The V end lost 2 bases, the J end lost 4 bases, and 14 bases lay between the germline ends.

The rearrangement links TRBV7-9 to TRBJ2-5; 13 bases agree with TRBD2. The last part of the DNA fits TRBJ2-7 better; the J call may be wrong. This CDR3 contains 14 residues. Germline V gene lookup returns CDR1 SEHNR and CDR2 FQNEAQ (reference sequence). The CDR3 DNA is TGTGCCAGCATCAAACTAGCGGGGGGGTACGAGCAGTACTTC. It translates to CASIKLAGGYEQYF.

The J gene is TRBJ2-1, the V gene TRBV4-2, with 11 bases matching TRBD2. There are 18 residues in the CDR3. Germline CDR1 LGHNA, CDR2 YNFKEQ. The trim removed 0 bases at V and 2 bases at J, leaving 6 bases unmatched. CDR3 sequence reads: CASSQESSGRWPYNEQFF. The CDR3 region has the DNA TGTGCCAGCAGCCAAGAGTCTAGCGGGAGGTGGCCCTACAATGAGCAGTTCTTC.

This chain connects TRBV2 to TRBJ2-4; D remains ambiguous. Trimming removed 8 bases from V and 0 bases from J, with 8 bases in between. The CDR3 has 13 residues. The germline gives CDR1 SNHLY, CDR2 FYNNEI. The CDR3 nucleotides read TGTGCCAGCGCTGTGCTAGCCAAAAACATTCAGTACTTC. Translated, it gives CASAVLAKNIQYF.

The chain combines TRBV20-1 with TRBJ2-1, with D unclear. CDR1 is DFQATT and CDR2 is SNEGSKA in the germline V gene (reference sequence). The CDR3 runs 16 residues. V dropped 4 bases and J dropped 4 bases, with 20 bases sitting between them. For the CDR3, the DNA is TGCAGTGCTACCGAGCCGGCATGGTCCGTATACAATGAGCAGTTCTTC. As protein: CSATEPAWSVYNEQFF.

A single count supports this clonotype. A junction boundary mismatches the germline segment, possibly from a read error. In nucleotides, the CDR3 is TGTGCCAGCGGTTTTGCCACTGAAGCTTTCTTT. This gives the protein CASGFATEAFF. The V gene is TRBV12-3 or TRBV12-4, the J gene TRBJ1-1; D is uncertain. This CDR3 has 11 residues.

The sample holds a few counts of this clonotype. A much larger clone differs from this one at a single base, so this may be a read error. This rearrangement joins TRBV18 to TRBJ2-1; no clear D. V lost 2 bases, J lost 4 bases, and 18 bases lay in between. Germline V gene sequence: CDR1 KGHSH, CDR2 LQKENI. The CDR3 consists of 17 residues. For the CDR3, the DNA is TGTGCCAGCTCACCAAGAAGCAGGCAGGACCGATACAATGAGCAGTTCTTC. It encodes CASSPRSRQDRYNEQFF.